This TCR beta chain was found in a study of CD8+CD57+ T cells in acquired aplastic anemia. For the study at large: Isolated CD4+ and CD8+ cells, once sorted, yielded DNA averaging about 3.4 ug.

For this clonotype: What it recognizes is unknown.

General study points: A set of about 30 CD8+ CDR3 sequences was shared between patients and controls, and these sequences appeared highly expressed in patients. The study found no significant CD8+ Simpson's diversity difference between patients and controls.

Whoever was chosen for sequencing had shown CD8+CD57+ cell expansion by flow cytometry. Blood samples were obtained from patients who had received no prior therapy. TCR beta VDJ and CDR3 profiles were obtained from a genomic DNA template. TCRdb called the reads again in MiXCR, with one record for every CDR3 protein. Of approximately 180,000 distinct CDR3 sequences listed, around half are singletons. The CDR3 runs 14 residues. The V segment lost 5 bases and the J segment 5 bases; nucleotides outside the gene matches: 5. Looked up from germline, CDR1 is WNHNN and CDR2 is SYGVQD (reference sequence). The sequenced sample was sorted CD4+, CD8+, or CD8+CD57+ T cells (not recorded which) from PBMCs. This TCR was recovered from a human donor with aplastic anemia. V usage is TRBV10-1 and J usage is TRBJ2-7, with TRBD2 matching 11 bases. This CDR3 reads CASSPGTSGHEQYF. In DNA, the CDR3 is TGCGCCAGCAGTCCCGGGACTAGCGGCCACGAGCAGTACTTC.